Sequencing of this TCR beta chain was carried out in a study of Graves' ophthalmopathy and Graves' hyperthyroidism (dated by TCRdb to the late 2010s). A note on the overall study: Stable hyperthyroidism was defined as no progression to ophthalmopathy within 18 months of follow-up. To tell Graves' ophthalmopathy apart from Graves' hyperthyroidism, and to predict which patients would progress to ophthalmopathy, the study relied on TCR beta repertoire signatures. In total, 135 blood samples were TCR-sequenced: approximately 42 ophthalmopathy, approximately 75 hyperthyroidism and approximately 17 hyperthyroidism-to-ophthalmopathy patients. To explore V-J signatures that separate ophthalmopathy from hyperthyroidism, a discovery set of about 96 patients was enrolled, consisting of 40 to 45 with ophthalmopathy and fewer than 60 with stable hyperthyroidism. An independent validation cohort was composed of roughly 19 hyperthyroidism patients and over 15 patients who later progressed from hyperthyroidism to ophthalmopathy. In roughly 6 hyperthyroidism patients, T-cell repertoires of thyroid tissue and blood were compared. After sampling, hyperthyroidism patients received methimazole starting at 30 mg daily, and ophthalmopathy patients received high-dose intravenous methylprednisolone. General findings and caveats noted by the study authors: In validation, the model predicted ophthalmopathy progression with about 64% sensitivity and 72.22% specificity; roughly 12 predicted patients were CT-confirmed with GO in a median of approximately 6.5 months. Most expanded thyroid clonotypes with frequency above 0.001 were also detected in blood, suggesting blood repertoires may reflect the thyroid immune response. In cross-validation, the 13-signature model distinguished ophthalmopathy from stable hyperthyroidism with about 90% sensitivity and about 81% specificity, while in the test set the corresponding values were 80% and 75%. No statistical method was used to set the sample size in advance, and the investigators knew which group each participant was assigned to.

Remarks on this clonotype: No antigen is known for it. No much larger clone is present one base from it, and per-base qualities are unavailable.

For repertoire sequencing, TCR beta CDR3 regions were amplified from RNA transcripts. The first round was an RT-PCR using HTBI primers with the Qiagen OneStep RT-PCR kit, and this first round was followed by a second-round multiplex PCR, then size selection and purification. Libraries were sequenced on an Illumina HiSeq2000 using paired-end 100 bp reads. The paper's processing steps were these. SOAPnuke was used to process the reads, throwing out any read that had adapters, had uncalled bases, had a mean Phred below 15, or lacked an exact constant-primer or identifier match. COPE v1.2.5 was used to merge the high-quality paired reads. Each unique nucleotide sequence was defined as a clonotype, and clonotypes were aligned to IMGT TRB V, D and J references with MiTCR v1.1. The analysis was limited to V-J combinations with a frequency above 0.0001, which together covered over 98% of repertoires. For each V-J combination, a TCR clonal expansion and chaos score was defined as the ratio of F50 clonal expansion to chaos observed in the TCRdist matrix. Features were reduced by Welch's t-statistics and random forest to some 13 V-J combinations, which fed a naive Bayes classifier. Thyroid-blood repertoire similarity was quantified with the Morisita-Horn index. In-frame beta chains were kept once TCRdb had trimmed the public reads at Q25 with fastp and called clones with MiXCR. One record per CDR3 amino acid sequence lists the most common genes and DNA. Clone size and V and J calls follow TCRdb, not the original study. Present in this sample are over a million distinct CDR3 sequences, roughly 35% of which were seen just once. Together, the top ten hold around 10% of the sample.

Hyperthyroidism patients were newly diagnosed, with disease duration under 2 months, and aged 18 to 65 years. Patients with other autoimmune diseases, uncontrolled infections, pregnancy or lactation were excluded. Diagnosis was based on clinical symptoms, serum thyroxine, TRAb, thyroid ultrasound and orbital computed tomography. Total RNA was extracted with Trizol reagent and quality-checked on an Agilent 2100 Bioanalyzer. This receptor was identified in an adult man with Graves' hyperthyroidism. Source material: peripheral blood or thyroid tissue (not recorded which).

The nucleotide sequence is given as TGTGCCAGCAAACAAGACAGCTGGCGTGAGACCCAGTACTTC. This encodes CASKQDSWRETQYF. The chain is made from TRBV12-3 or TRBV12-4 and TRBJ2-5; possibly the D gene is TRBD1, per 5 matching bases. The V and J ends are trimmed by 7 bases and 5 bases, leaving 17 bases between them. The CDR3 holds 14 amino acids from the cysteine to the phenylalanine. The sequence is cut down to CDR3 DNA, 42 bases in frame from base 1.